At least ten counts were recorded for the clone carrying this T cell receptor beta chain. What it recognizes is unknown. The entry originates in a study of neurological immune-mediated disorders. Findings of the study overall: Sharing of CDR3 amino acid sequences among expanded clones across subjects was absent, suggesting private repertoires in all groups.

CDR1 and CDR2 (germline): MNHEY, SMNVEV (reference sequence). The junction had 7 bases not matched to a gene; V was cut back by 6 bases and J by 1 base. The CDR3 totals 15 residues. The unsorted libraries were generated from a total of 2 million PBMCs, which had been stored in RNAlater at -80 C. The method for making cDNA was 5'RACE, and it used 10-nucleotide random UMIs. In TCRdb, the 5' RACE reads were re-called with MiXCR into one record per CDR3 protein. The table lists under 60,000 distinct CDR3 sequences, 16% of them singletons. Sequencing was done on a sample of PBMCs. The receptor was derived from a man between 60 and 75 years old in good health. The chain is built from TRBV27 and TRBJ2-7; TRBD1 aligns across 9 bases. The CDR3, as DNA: TGTGCCAGCAGACCACCGGGACAGGGTTCCTACGAGCAGTACTTC. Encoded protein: CASRPPGQGSYEQYF.